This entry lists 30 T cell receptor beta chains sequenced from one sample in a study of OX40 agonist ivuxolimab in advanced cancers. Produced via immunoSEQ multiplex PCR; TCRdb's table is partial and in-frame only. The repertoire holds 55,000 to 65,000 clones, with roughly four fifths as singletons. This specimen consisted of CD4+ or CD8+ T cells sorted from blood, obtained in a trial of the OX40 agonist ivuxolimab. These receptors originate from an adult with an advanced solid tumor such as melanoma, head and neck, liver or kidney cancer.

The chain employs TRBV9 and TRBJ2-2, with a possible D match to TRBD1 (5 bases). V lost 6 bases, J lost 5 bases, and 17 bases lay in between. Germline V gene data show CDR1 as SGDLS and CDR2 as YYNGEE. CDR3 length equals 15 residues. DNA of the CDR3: TGTGCCAGCAACGAGGCATCCAAGGGGACCGGGGAGCTGTTTTTT. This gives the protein CASNEASKGTGELFF.

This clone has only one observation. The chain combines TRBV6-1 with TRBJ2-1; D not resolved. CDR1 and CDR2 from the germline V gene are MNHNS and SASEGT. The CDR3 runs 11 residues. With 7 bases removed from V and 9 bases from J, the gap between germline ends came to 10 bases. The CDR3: CASTSVGEQFF. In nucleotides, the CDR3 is TGTGCCAGCACCTCCGTAGGTGAGCAGTTCTTC.

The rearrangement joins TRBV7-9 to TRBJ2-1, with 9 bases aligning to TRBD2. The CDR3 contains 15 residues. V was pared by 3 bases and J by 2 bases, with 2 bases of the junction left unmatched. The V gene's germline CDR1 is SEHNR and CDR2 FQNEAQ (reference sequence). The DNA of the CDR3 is TGTGCCAGCAGCTTTAGCGGGAGCGCCTACAATGAGCAGTTCTTC. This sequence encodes CASSFSGSAYNEQFF. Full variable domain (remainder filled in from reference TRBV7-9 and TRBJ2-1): DTGVSQNPRHKITKRGQNVTFRCDPISEHNRLYWYRQTLGQGPEFLTYFQNEAQLEKSRLLSDRFSAERPKGSFSTLEIQRTEQGDSAMYLCASSFSGSAYNEQFFGPGTRLTVL.

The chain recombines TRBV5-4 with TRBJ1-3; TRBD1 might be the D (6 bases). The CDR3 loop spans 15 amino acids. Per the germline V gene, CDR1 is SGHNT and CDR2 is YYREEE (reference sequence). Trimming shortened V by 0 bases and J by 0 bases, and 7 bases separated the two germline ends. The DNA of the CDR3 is TGTGCCAGCAGCTTGGGGACAGACTCTGGAAACACCATATATTTT. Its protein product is CASSLGTDSGNTIYF.

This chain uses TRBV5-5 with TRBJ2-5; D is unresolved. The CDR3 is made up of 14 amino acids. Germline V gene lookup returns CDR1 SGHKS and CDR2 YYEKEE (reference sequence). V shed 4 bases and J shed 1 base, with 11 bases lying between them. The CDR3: CASSLPGSQETQYF. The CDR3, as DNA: TGTGCCAGCAGCCTACCCGGGTCCCAAGAGACCCAGTACTTC.

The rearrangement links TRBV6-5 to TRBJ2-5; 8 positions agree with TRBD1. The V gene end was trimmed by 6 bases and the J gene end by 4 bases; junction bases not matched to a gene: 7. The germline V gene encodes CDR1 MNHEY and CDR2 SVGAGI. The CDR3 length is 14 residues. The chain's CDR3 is CASSLIGQGETQYF. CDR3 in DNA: TGTGCCAGCAGCCTGATAGGACAGGGAGAGACCCAGTACTTC.

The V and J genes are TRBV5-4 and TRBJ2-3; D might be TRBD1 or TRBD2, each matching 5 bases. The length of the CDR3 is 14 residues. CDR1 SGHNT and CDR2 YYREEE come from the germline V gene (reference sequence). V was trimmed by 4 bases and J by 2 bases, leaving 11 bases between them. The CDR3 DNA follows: TGTGCCAGCAGCCCCGGGACCGCCACAGATACGCAGTATTTT. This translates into CASSPGTATDTQYF.

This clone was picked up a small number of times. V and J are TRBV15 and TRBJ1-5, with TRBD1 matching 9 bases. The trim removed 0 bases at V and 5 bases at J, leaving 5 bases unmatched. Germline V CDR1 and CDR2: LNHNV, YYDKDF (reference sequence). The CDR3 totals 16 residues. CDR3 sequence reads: CATSRDSRTGDQPQHF. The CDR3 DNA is TGTGCCACCAGCAGAGATTCCAGGACAGGGGATCAGCCCCAGCATTTT.

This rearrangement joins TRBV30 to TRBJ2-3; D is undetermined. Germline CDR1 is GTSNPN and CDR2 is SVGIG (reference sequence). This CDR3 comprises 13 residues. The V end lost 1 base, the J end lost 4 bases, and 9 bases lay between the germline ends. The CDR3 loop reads CAWSAGSPDTQYF. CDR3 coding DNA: TGTGCCTGGAGTGCCGGGTCTCCAGATACGCAGTATTTT.

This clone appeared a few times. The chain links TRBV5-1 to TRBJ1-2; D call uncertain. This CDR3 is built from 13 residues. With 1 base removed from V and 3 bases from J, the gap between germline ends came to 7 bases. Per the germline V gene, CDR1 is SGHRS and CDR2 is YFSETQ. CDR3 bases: TGCGCCAGCAGCTTGATAGGTGACTATGGCTACACCTTC. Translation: CASSLIGDYGYTF.

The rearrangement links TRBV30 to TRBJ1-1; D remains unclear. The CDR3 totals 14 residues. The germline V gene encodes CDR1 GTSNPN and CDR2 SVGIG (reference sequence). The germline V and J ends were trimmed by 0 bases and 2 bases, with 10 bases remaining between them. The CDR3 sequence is CAWSVGGGNTEAFF. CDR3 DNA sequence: TGTGCCTGGAGTGTGGGCGGTGGAAACACTGAAGCTTTCTTT.

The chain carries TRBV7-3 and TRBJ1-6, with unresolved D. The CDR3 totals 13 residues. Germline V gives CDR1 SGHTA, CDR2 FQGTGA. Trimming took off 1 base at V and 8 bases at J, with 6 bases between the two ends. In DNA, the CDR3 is TGTGCCAGCAGCTTAAATTACTATTCACCCCTCCACTTT. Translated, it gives CASSLNYYSPLHF. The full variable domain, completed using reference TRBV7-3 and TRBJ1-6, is GAGVSQTPSNKVTEKGKYVELRCDPISGHTALYWYRQSLGQGPEFLIYFQGTGAADDSGLPNDRFFAVRPEGSVSTLKIQRTERGDSAVYLCASSLNYYSPLHFGNGTRLTVT.

The DNA for the CDR3 is TGTGCCAGTAGTAACCCCTATCGGGGGAGCTCCTACAATGAGCAGTTCTTC. Its protein product is CASSNPYRGSSYNEQFF. The chain is built from TRBV19 and TRBJ2-1; possible D gene TRBD2, 6 bases. The germline V and J ends were trimmed by 4 bases and 0 bases, with 16 bases remaining between them. Germline V gene sequence: CDR1 LNHDA, CDR2 SQIVND (reference sequence). This CDR3 is built from 17 residues.

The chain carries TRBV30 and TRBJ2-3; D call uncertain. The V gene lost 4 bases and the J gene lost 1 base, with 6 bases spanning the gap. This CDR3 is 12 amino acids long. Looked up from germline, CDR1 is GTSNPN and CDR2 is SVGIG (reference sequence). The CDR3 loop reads CAWNLRTDTQYF. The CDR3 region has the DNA TGTGCCTGGAATTTGCGCACAGATACGCAGTATTTT. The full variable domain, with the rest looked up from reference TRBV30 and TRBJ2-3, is SQTIHQWPATLVQPVGSPLSLECTVEGTSNPNLYWYRQAAGRGLQLLFYSVGIGQISSEVPQNLSASRPQDRQFILSSKKLLLSDSGFYLCAWNLRTDTQYFGPGTRLTVL.

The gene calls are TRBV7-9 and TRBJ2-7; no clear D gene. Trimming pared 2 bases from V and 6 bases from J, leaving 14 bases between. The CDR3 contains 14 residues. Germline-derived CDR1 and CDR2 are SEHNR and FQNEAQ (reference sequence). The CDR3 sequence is CASSLNLLDGEQYF. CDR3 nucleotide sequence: TGTGCCAGCAGCTTAAACCTCCTTGATGGCGAGCAGTACTTC.

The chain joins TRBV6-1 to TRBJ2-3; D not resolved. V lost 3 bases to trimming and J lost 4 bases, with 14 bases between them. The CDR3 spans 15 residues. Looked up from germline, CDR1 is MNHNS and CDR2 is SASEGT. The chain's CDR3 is CASSEKDRYSDTQYF. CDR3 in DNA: TGTGCCAGCAGTGAGAAAGACCGGTACTCAGATACGCAGTATTTT.

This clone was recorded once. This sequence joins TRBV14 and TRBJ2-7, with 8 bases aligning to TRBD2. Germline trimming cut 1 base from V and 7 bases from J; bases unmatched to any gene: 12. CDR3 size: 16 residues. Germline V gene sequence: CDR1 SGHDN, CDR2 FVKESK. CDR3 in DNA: TGTGCCAGCAGCCAAGTAGTACTAGCGGAGGGTCTAGAGCAGTACTTC. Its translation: CASSQVVLAEGLEQYF.

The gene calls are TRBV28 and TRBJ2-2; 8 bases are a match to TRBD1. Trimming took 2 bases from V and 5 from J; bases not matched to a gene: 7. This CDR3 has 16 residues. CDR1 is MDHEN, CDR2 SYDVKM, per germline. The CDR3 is CASSLPGQGGTGELFF. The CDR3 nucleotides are TGTGCCAGCAGTTTACCCGGACAGGGTGGGACCGGGGAGCTGTTTTTT. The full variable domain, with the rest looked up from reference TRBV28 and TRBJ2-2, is DVKVTQSSRYLVKRTGEKVFLECVQDMDHENMFWYRQDPGLGLRLIYFSYDVKMKEKGDIPEGYSVSREKKERFSLILESASTNQTSMYLCASSLPGQGGTGELFFGEGSRLTVL.

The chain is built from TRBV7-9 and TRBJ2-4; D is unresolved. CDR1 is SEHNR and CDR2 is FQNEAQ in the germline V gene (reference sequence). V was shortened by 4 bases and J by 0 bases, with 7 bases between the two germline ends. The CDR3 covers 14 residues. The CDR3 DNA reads TGTGCCAGCAGCTCCCCGGTAGCCAAAAACATTCAGTACTTC. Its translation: CASSSPVAKNIQYF.

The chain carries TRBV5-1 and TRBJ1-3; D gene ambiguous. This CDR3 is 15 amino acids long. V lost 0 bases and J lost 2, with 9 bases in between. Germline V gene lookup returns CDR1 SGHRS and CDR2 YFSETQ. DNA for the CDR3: TGCGCCAGCAGCTTGGGAGACTTAGCTGGAAACACCATATATTTT. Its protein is CASSLGDLAGNTIYF.

DNA for the CDR3: TGTGCCACCGGGGGACAGGGCAATCAGCCCCAGCATTTT. Translating it yields CATGGQGNQPQHF. V usage is TRBV18 and J usage is TRBJ1-5; 8 nucleotides line up with TRBD1. Germline V gene lookup returns CDR1 KGHSH and CDR2 LQKENI. After removal of 10 bases from V and 2 bases from J, the junction contained 4 bases not matched to a gene. The CDR3 extends over 13 amino acids.

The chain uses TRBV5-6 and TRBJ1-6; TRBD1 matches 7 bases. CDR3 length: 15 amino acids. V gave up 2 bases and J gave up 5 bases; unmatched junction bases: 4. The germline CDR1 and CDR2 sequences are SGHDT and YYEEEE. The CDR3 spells CASSLAGGNNSPLHF. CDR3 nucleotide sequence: TGTGCCAGCAGCTTAGCAGGGGGAAATAATTCACCCCTCCACTTT.

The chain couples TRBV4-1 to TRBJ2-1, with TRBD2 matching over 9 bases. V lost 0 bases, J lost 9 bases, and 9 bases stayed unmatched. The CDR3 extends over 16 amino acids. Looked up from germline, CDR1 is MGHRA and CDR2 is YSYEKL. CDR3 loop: CASSQDPGTSIAEQFF. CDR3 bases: TGCGCCAGCAGCCAAGACCCCGGGACTAGCATTGCTGAGCAGTTCTTC.

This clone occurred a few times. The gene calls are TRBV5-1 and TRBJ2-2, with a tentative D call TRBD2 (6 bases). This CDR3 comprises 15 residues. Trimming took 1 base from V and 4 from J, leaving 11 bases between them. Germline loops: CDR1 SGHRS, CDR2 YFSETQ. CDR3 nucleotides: TGCGCCAGCAGCTTGATTGGGGGAGGCACCGGGGAGCTGTTTTTT. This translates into CASSLIGGGTGELFF. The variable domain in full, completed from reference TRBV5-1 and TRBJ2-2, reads KAGVTQTPRYLIKTRGQQVTLSCSPISGHRSVSWYQQTPGQGLQFLFEYFSETQRNKGNFPGRFSGRQFSNSRSEMNVSTLELGDSALYLCASSLIGGGTGELFFGEGSRLTVL.

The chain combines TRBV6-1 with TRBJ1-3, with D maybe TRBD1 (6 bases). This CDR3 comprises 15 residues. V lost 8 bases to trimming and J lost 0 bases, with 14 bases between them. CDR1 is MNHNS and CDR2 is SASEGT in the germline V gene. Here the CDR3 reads CASGLDSFSGNTIYF. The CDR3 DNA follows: TGTGCCAGCGGACTGGACAGCTTCTCTGGAAACACCATATATTTT.

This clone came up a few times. The CDR3 is CASSARTGVNEKLFF. The CDR3 region has the DNA TGTGCCAGCAGCGCCAGGACGGGGGTGAATGAAAAACTGTTTTTT. J is TRBJ1-4 and V is TRBV7-8; TRBD1 might be the D (5 bases). The V gene lost 5 bases and the J gene lost 5 bases, with 15 bases spanning the gap. CDR3 length: 15 amino acids. Per the germline V gene, CDR1 is SGHVS and CDR2 is FQNEAQ.

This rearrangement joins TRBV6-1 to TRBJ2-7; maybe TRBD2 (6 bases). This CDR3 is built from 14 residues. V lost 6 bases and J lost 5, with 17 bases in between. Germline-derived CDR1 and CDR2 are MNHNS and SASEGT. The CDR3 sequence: CASSRTLASHEQYF. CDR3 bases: TGTGCCAGCAGCCGGACTCTAGCGTCCCACGAGCAGTACTTC.

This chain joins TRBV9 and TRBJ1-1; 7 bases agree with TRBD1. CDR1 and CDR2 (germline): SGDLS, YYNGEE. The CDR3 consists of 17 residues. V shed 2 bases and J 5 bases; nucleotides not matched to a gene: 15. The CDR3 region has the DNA TGTGCCAGCAGCGTTAATCGGGACAGACCCTCACTGACTGAAGCTTTCTTT. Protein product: CASSVNRDRPSLTEAFF.

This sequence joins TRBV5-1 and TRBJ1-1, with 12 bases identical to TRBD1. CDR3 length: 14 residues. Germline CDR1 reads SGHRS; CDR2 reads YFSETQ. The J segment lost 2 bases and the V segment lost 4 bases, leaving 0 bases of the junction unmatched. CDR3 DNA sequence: TGCGCCAGCAGCGGGACAGGGGGCAACACTGAAGCTTTCTTT. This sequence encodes CASSGTGGNTEAFF.

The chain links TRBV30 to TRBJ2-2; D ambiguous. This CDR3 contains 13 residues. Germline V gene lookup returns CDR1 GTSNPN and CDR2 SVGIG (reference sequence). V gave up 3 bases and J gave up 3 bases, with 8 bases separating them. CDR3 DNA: TGTGCCTGGAGGGGCACAGACACCGGGGAGCTGTTTTTT. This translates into CAWRGTDTGELFF. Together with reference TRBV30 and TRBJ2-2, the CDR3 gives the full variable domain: SQTIHQWPATLVQPVGSPLSLECTVEGTSNPNLYWYRQAAGRGLQLLFYSVGIGQISSEVPQNLSASRPQDRQFILSSKKLLLSDSGFYLCAWRGTDTGELFFGEGSRLTVL.